The 31 T cell receptor beta chains given below trace back to one sample, sequenced in a study of blood T cell repertoires in COVID-19. Assay: immunoSEQ multiplex PCR; the TCRdb copy retains only in-frame clones and omits some. The sample includes roughly 120,000 clones, 60% to 80% seen only once; the top ten take 6%. The sequenced sample consisted of peripheral blood. All receptors come from a man older than 75 with COVID-19, enrolled during active disease.

J is TRBJ1-5 and V is TRBV19, with D possibly being TRBD1 (6 bases). Looked up from germline, CDR1 is LNHDA and CDR2 is SQIVND (reference sequence). Trimming took off 6 bases at V and 4 bases at J, with 10 bases between the two ends. The CDR3 runs 13 residues. The CDR3 DNA reads TGTGCCAGTAGGCAGGGGTTGAATCAGCCCCAGCATTTT. Protein sequence: CASRQGLNQPQHF.

The chain carries TRBV10-2 and TRBJ2-3; TRBD2 aligns across 11 bases. The CDR3 runs 16 residues. Germline CDR1 and CDR2: WSHSY and SAAADI. V lost 3 bases to trimming and J lost 6 bases; unmatched junction nucleotides: 8. CDR3 loop: CASSDRASGRRDTQYF. The CDR3 nucleotides are TGCGCCAGCAGTGATCGGGCTAGCGGGAGGAGGGATACGCAGTATTTT.

This clone appeared once. The genes are TRBV10-3 and TRBJ2-7; D may be TRBD1 (5 bases). CDR3 size: 13 residues. V was pared by 6 bases and J by 6 bases, with 15 bases between. CDR1 is ENHRY and CDR2 is SYGVKD in the germline V gene. The CDR3 coding sequence is TGTGCCATCAGGGATCCCGATACAGGCGAGCAGTACTTC. It is translated as CAIRDPDTGEQYF.

The V call is TRBV10-3, the J call TRBJ1-1; tentatively, D is TRBD1 (6 bases). This CDR3 contains 14 residues. V was trimmed by 3 bases and J by 1 base, leaving 9 bases between them. Germline assignment: CDR1 ENHRY and CDR2 SYGVKD. In nucleotides, the CDR3 is TGTGCCATCAGTGACTCGACAGGGAACACTGAAGCTTTCTTT. Its protein is CAISDSTGNTEAFF.

The gene calls are TRBV29-1 and TRBJ1-2; TRBD1 might be the D (5 bases). V gave up 5 bases and J gave up 6 bases, with 10 bases separating them. Germline V gives CDR1 SQVTM, CDR2 ANQGSEA. The CDR3 extends over 11 amino acids. CDR3 bases: TGCAGCGTTTGGAGGGGTGATGGCTACACCTTC. Protein sequence: CSVWRGDGYTF.

The chain uses TRBV3-1 (or the pseudogene TRBV3-2) and TRBJ2-2; D not resolved. The CDR3 has 14 amino acids. CDR1 LGHDT and CDR2 YNNKEL come from the germline V gene (reference sequence). V lost 4 bases, J lost 1 base, and 7 bases lay in between. CDR3 residues: CASSPVLNTGELFF. CDR3 DNA sequence: TGTGCCAGCAGCCCCGTGTTGAACACCGGGGAGCTGTTTTTT.

V is TRBV28 and J is TRBJ2-1; D is unclear. Trimming removed 3 bases from V and 9 bases from J, with 12 bases in between. The CDR3 is 13 amino acids. Germline V CDR1 and CDR2: MDHEN, SYDVKM. For the CDR3, the DNA is TGTGCCAGCAGTTTCCCAGAGCGTGGTGAGCAGTTCTTC. As protein: CASSFPERGEQFF. The entire variable domain, with the rest obtained from reference TRBV28 and TRBJ2-1, is as follows: DVKVTQSSRYLVKRTGEKVFLECVQDMDHENMFWYRQDPGLGLRLIYFSYDVKMKEKGDIPEGYSVSREKKERFSLILESASTNQTSMYLCASSFPERGEQFFGPGTRLTVL.

The chain recombines TRBV6-5 with TRBJ2-1; D is undetermined. The CDR3 has 14 residues. Germline V lookup: CDR1 MNHEY, CDR2 SVGAGI. V was shortened by 4 bases and J by 7 bases, with 14 bases between the two germline ends. CDR3 coding DNA: TGTGCCAGCAGTTTCTCATCCGCGGAAAATGAGCAGTTCTTC. Its protein product is CASSFSSAENEQFF.

This clone was counted only a few times. This chain links TRBV27 with TRBJ1-6; no firm D call. The V gene lost 1 base and the J gene lost 7 bases, with 5 bases spanning the gap. The CDR3 has 13 residues. Germline CDR1 and CDR2: MNHEY and SMNVEV (reference sequence). CDR3 DNA: TGTGCCAGCAGTTTATTAGAGAATTCACCCCTCCACTTT. Residues: CASSLLENSPLHF.

This sequence joins TRBV5-1 and TRBJ2-3; D possibly corresponds to TRBD1 (5 bases). Germline CDR1 and CDR2: SGHRS and YFSETQ. The CDR3 runs to 15 residues. V was shortened by 4 bases and J by 1 base, with 13 bases between the two germline ends. CDR3 residues: CASSPQESRTDTQYF. The CDR3 DNA follows: TGCGCCAGCAGCCCACAGGAATCTCGCACAGATACGCAGTATTTT.

In DNA, the CDR3 is TGTGCCAGCAGTTTAGTCGTTTCTAGCGGGTTTAGCACAGATACGCAGTATTTT. Protein: CASSLVVSSGFSTDTQYF. The rearrangement joins TRBV28 to TRBJ2-3; 8 nucleotides line up with TRBD2. The J segment lost 0 bases and the V segment lost 2 bases, leaving 10 bases of the junction unmatched. The germline gives CDR1 MDHEN, CDR2 SYDVKM. CDR3 length: 18 amino acids.

The genes are TRBV6-5 and TRBJ2-7, with TRBD1 matching 9 bases. The CDR3 has 15 amino acids. Germline assignment: CDR1 MNHEY and CDR2 SVGAGI. The J segment lost 2 bases and the V segment lost 8 bases, leaving 10 bases of the junction unmatched. This CDR3 is CASLEPGQGTYEQYF. The DNA of the CDR3 is TGTGCCAGCTTAGAACCGGGACAGGGAACCTACGAGCAGTACTTC.

This chain connects TRBV4-3 to TRBJ2-1; 10 bases agree with TRBD2. Germline-derived CDR1 and CDR2 are LGHNA and YSLEER. V was pared by 4 bases and J by 5 bases, with 5 bases of the junction left unmatched. The CDR3 covers 15 residues. The CDR3 loop is CASSPAGGANNEQFF. The CDR3, as DNA: TGCGCCAGCAGCCCAGCGGGAGGGGCTAACAATGAGCAGTTCTTC.

The rearrangement uses TRBV28 and TRBJ2-5; D remains unclear. V lost 3 bases to trimming and J lost 0 bases, with 8 bases between them. This CDR3 has 14 amino acids. In germline, CDR1 is MDHEN, CDR2 SYDVKM. The CDR3, as DNA: TGTGCCAGCAGTTTCCTTGCGTACCAAGAGACCCAGTACTTC. Residues: CASSFLAYQETQYF.

This clone was picked up many times. This chain uses TRBV7-9 with TRBJ1-5, with 8 bases that match TRBD1. V lost 3 bases, J lost 6 bases, and 4 bases stayed unmatched. There are 14 residues in the CDR3. Germline V lookup: CDR1 SEHNR, CDR2 FQNEAQ (reference sequence). The CDR3 sequence: CASSFGQGIQPQHF. Here the CDR3 DNA reads TGTGCCAGCAGCTTCGGACAGGGTATTCAGCCCCAGCATTTT.

This clone has just a few counts. J is TRBJ2-5 and V is TRBV27; 7 bases match TRBD1. The CDR3 is 13 residues long. The V gene end was trimmed by 3 bases and the J gene end by 5 bases; junction bases not matched to a gene: 3. CDR1 MNHEY and CDR2 SMNVEV come from the germline V gene (reference sequence). In DNA, the CDR3 is TGTGCCAGCAGTTTGACAGGGATTGAGACCCAGTACTTC. As protein: CASSLTGIETQYF.

The chain couples TRBV28 to TRBJ1-3, with 8 positions matching TRBD1. The CDR3 extends over 16 amino acids. The V gene's germline CDR1 is MDHEN and CDR2 SYDVKM. The V and J ends lost 2 bases and 0 bases, in that order; junction bases with no gene match: 3. DNA of the CDR3: TGTGCCAGCAGTTTAGGGGGACAGGTCTCTGGAAACACCATATATTTT. This sequence encodes CASSLGGQVSGNTIYF.

V gene TRBV6-5 combines with J gene TRBJ2-7; 10 bases are shared with TRBD1. Germline CDR1 and CDR2: MNHEY and SVGAGI. The V segment lost 4 bases and the J segment 1 base; nucleotides outside the gene matches: 7. This CDR3 spans 16 amino acids. The CDR3 loop reads CASSSPRDRGSYEQYF. In nucleotides, the CDR3 is TGTGCCAGCAGTTCACCCCGGGACAGGGGTTCCTACGAGCAGTACTTC.

V is TRBV29-1 and J is TRBJ1-1, with no clear D. Germline assignment: CDR1 SQVTM and CDR2 ANQGSEA. There are 11 residues in the CDR3. Trimming took 2 bases from V and 1 from J, leaving 2 bases between them. The CDR3 loop reads CSVERNTEAFF. DNA for the CDR3: TGCAGCGTTGAACGGAACACTGAAGCTTTCTTT.

This chain uses TRBV29-1 with TRBJ2-7, with TRBD1 identical over 7 bases. This CDR3 contains 12 residues. With V trimmed by 6 bases and J by 4 bases, 6 bases remained unmatched. CDR1 and CDR2 from the germline V gene are SQVTM and ANQGSEA. The CDR3 region has the DNA TGCAGCGTCCAGGGGGTAGGATACGAGCAGTACTTC. This translates into CSVQGVGYEQYF.

The chain links TRBV6-5 to TRBJ2-2, with D possibly matching TRBD2 (6 bases). Per germline, CDR1 MNHEY and CDR2 SVGAGI. The CDR3 spans 13 residues. The ends were cut back, 6 bases at V and 6 bases at J, with 11 bases in the middle. CDR3 nucleotides: TGTGCCAGCAGCTCCGGAGGGTCCGGGGAGCTGTTTTTT. Residues: CASSSGGSGELFF.

The J gene is TRBJ1-6, the V gene TRBV27; D perhaps matches TRBD1 (6 bases). V shed 8 bases and J shed 11 bases, with 13 bases lying between them. From germline, CDR1 is MNHEY and CDR2 SMNVEV (reference sequence). The CDR3 is made up of 12 amino acids. CDR3 nucleotide sequence: TGTGCCAGCTCCGACTGGGACACACCCCTCCACTTT. Translated, it gives CASSDWDTPLHF.

The chain is built from TRBV6-5 and TRBJ2-1, with TRBD2 identical over 7 bases. The CDR3 sequence is 14 residues long. CDR1 MNHEY and CDR2 SVGAGI come from the germline V gene. Trimming removed 6 bases from V and 9 bases from J; junction bases left unmatched: 11. DNA for the CDR3: TGTGCCAGCAGAATCGAGGCGGGAGAAAGTGAGCAGTTCTTC. The encoded protein is CASRIEAGESEQFF.

The rearrangement links TRBV24-1 to TRBJ2-5; 7 bases agree with TRBD2. The germline gives CDR1 KGHDR, CDR2 SFDVKD. Trimming cost V 4 bases and J 4 bases; bases outside gene matches: 8. This CDR3 has 15 amino acids. DNA of the CDR3: TGTGCCACCAGTGACCCGCGCGGGAGCGGAGAGACCCAGTACTTC. It specifies CATSDPRGSGETQYF.

The rearrangement links TRBV3-1 (or the pseudogene TRBV3-2) to TRBJ1-2, with 10 bases fitting TRBD1. The V and J ends lost 3 bases and 6 bases, in that order; junction bases with no gene match: 1. From germline, CDR1 is LGHDT and CDR2 YNNKEL (reference sequence). The CDR3 runs to 13 residues. This CDR3 reads CASSQTGGHGYTF. Written as DNA, the CDR3 is TGTGCCAGCAGCCAGACAGGGGGCCATGGCTACACCTTC.

This chain links TRBV9 with TRBJ2-7; D remains ambiguous. Germline V gene lookup returns CDR1 SGDLS and CDR2 YYNGEE. This CDR3 region has 14 residues. The V gene lost 2 bases and the J gene lost 6 bases, with 15 bases spanning the gap. The CDR3 spells CASSVELASSEQYF. The CDR3 nucleotides read TGTGCCAGCAGCGTGGAGTTGGCGAGCAGCGAGCAGTACTTC.

V gene TRBV7-2 combines with J gene TRBJ2-1; 7 nucleotides match TRBD1. The CDR3 contains 12 residues. Germline assignment: CDR1 SGHTA and CDR2 FQGNSA. The trim removed 11 bases at V and 5 bases at J, leaving 6 bases unmatched. CDR3 amino acids: CAGRGGHNEQFF. CDR3 DNA sequence: TGTGCCGGACGAGGGGGCCACAATGAGCAGTTCTTC.

J is TRBJ2-1 and V is TRBV28; D is unresolved. Trimming stripped 6 bases from V and 10 bases from J, with 13 bases between. The CDR3 totals 12 residues. Germline assignment: CDR1 MDHEN and CDR2 SYDVKM. The CDR3 coding sequence is TGTGCCAGCAGATCTCTACTCTGGGAGCAGTTCTTC. Protein product: CASRSLLWEQFF.

V gene TRBV6-1 combines with J gene TRBJ1-1, with D perhaps matching TRBD1 (5 bases). CDR1 is MNHNS and CDR2 is SASEGT in the germline V gene. The CDR3 covers 13 residues. V lost 3 bases and J 4 bases, leaving 9 bases between the germline ends. DNA for the CDR3: TGTGCCAGCAGTGAGATCGGGGGCACTGAAGCTTTCTTT. This sequence encodes CASSEIGGTEAFF.

The rearrangement links TRBV2 to TRBJ2-7; D is possibly TRBD1 (7 bases). The CDR3 length is 13 residues. V was cut by 8 bases and J by 2 bases, with 13 bases left in between. Per germline, CDR1 SNHLY and CDR2 FYNNEI. The chain's CDR3 is CASRRDSTYEQYF. The CDR3 DNA is TGTGCCAGCCGGCGGGACAGTACCTACGAGCAGTACTTC. The full variable domain, with the rest looked up from reference TRBV2 and TRBJ2-7, is EPEVTQTPSHQVTQMGQEVILRCVPISNHLYFYWYRQILGQKVEFLVSFYNNEISEKSEIFDDQFSVERPDGSNFTLKIRSTKLEDSAMYFCASRRDSTYEQYFGPGTRLTVT.

This chain joins TRBV5-6 and TRBJ1-4; 8 nucleotides line up with TRBD1. Looked up from germline, CDR1 is SGHDT and CDR2 is YYEEEE. The CDR3 is made up of 18 amino acids. The V gene end was trimmed by 4 bases and the J gene end by 0 bases; junction bases not matched to a gene: 11. Here the CDR3 reads CASSRWGQVDATNEKLFF. The CDR3 nucleotides read TGTGCCAGCAGCCGCTGGGGACAGGTAGATGCAACTAATGAAAAACTGTTTTTT.